One sample yielded the 20 T cell receptor beta chains listed below, sequenced in a study of T cells expressing NK-cell markers. After re-calling the 5' RACE reads, TCRdb lists one entry per CDR3 protein, DNA absent. Its table lists approximately 420,000 distinct CDR3 sequences. Sequencing was carried out using blood T cells: a sorted CD56 or NKG2C T cell subset, CD4+ or CD8+ T cells, or bulk PBMC T cells (not recorded which). The receptor set was obtained from a woman in her forties or fifties in good health.

This chain connects TRBV20-1 to TRBJ1-1. CDR1 is DFQATT and CDR2 is SNEGSKA in the germline V gene (reference sequence). The CDR3 length is 14 residues. The chain's CDR3 is CSARGADPDTEAFF.

The rearrangement joins TRBV7-9 to TRBJ2-5; TCRdb designates TRBD2, a call that cannot be tested without DNA. Germline V gene data show CDR1 as SEHNR and CDR2 as FQNEAQ (reference sequence). The CDR3 extends over 15 amino acids. The CDR3 sequence is CASSPSRGLLETQYF.

The chain uses TRBV20-1 and TRBJ1-1; TCRdb's D call, TRBD1, is unchecked because there is no DNA. This CDR3 region has 14 residues. Germline-derived CDR1 and CDR2 are DFQATT and SNEGSKA (reference sequence). CDR3 sequence reads: CSASLGTRNTEAFF.

The V gene is TRBV29-1, the J gene TRBJ2-2; TCRdb selects TRBD1, and the lack of DNA leaves this call unchecked. CDR3 length equals 14 residues. CDR1 SQVTM and CDR2 ANQGSEA come from the germline V gene. The CDR3 sequence is CSYRDRDRTGELFF.

The CDR3 spells CASSRRTGGPYNEQFF. The chain recombines TRBV14 with TRBJ2-1; the D call of TRBD1 rests on TCRdb alone, since no DNA is present to check it. There are 16 residues in the CDR3. Germline CDR1 SGHDN, CDR2 FVKESK.

This chain joins TRBV12-3 or TRBV12-4 and TRBJ2-3. CDR3 length equals 16 residues. CDR3 amino acids: CASRESVRSRSDTQYF.

This sequence joins TRBV5-1 and TRBJ2-7; TCRdb proposes TRBD1, but this gene call is untestable without DNA. The length of the CDR3 is 15 residues. The germline CDR1 and CDR2 sequences are SGHRS and YFSETQ. CDR3: CASSRQGQGAREQYF.

The rearrangement joins TRBV24-1 to TRBJ2-1; as DNA is missing, the TRBD1 call by TCRdb cannot be tested. The CDR3 runs 15 residues. Per germline, CDR1 KGHDR and CDR2 SFDVKD. This chain's CDR3 is CATSGGQGAFDEQFF.

The chain recombines TRBV3-1 with TRBJ2-1; as DNA is missing, the TRBD2 call by TCRdb cannot be tested. The CDR3 is 14 amino acids. The germline V gene has CDR1 LGHDT and CDR2 YNNKEL (reference sequence). CDR3 region: CASSQQDYLLEQFF.

The J gene is TRBJ2-3, the V gene TRBV21-1; TCRdb reports TRBD2, a call that lacks DNA to check it against. TRBV21-1 is recorded as a pseudogene. The CDR3 runs to 15 residues. The CDR3 loop is CASSNPAGGTDTQYF.

The CDR3 spells CASSRPGTGRQPQHF. This rearrangement joins TRBV12-3 or TRBV12-4 to TRBJ1-5; TCRdb returns TRBD1, unconfirmable since there is no DNA. The CDR3 length is 15 residues.

The chain uses TRBV29-1 and TRBJ2-4; TCRdb's D gene call, TRBD1, goes unchecked for lack of DNA. This CDR3 comprises 13 residues. Germline CDR1 reads SQVTM; CDR2 reads ANQGSEA. The CDR3 spells CSVDGGRTNIQYF.

The chain carries TRBV11-2 and TRBJ2-3. Germline CDR1 reads SGHAT; CDR2 reads FQNNGV. CDR3 length: 14 amino acids. The CDR3 here is CASSFLDPQDTQYF.

This chain connects TRBV19 to TRBJ2-1. The CDR3 extends over 14 amino acids. The germline CDR1 and CDR2 sequences are LNHDA and SQIVND (reference sequence). CDR3 protein: CASSGNGVYNEQFF.

The CDR3 region is CASSDVGLYTGELFF. J is TRBJ2-2 and V is TRBV2; TCRdb lists TRBD2, though no DNA is available to test this call. The CDR3 extends over 15 amino acids. Germline assignment: CDR1 SNHLY and CDR2 FYNNEI.

The J gene is TRBJ2-1, the V gene TRBV29-1; TCRdb designates TRBD2, a call that cannot be tested without DNA. CDR1 and CDR2 from the germline V gene are SQVTM and ANQGSEA. The CDR3 length is 18 residues. The CDR3 here is CSGAGTSGSVLGYNEQFF.

The CDR3 region is CASSLFQVGETQYF. This chain connects TRBV11-2 to TRBJ2-5. The CDR3 covers 14 residues. CDR1 SGHAT and CDR2 FQNNGV come from the germline V gene.

V usage is TRBV6-1 and J usage is TRBJ2-7; TCRdb selects TRBD1, and the lack of DNA leaves this call unchecked. The germline CDR1 and CDR2 sequences are MNHNS and SASEGT. The CDR3 runs to 13 residues. The CDR3 sequence is CASSEGEGAGQYF.

This sequence joins TRBV24-1 and TRBJ2-1; TCRdb reports TRBD2, a call that lacks DNA to check it against. The CDR3 is 16 residues long. CDR1 and CDR2 (germline): KGHDR, SFDVKD. CDR3 loop: CATSDPREDLYNEQFF.

The chain couples TRBV20-1 to TRBJ2-5; no DNA is available, so the TRBD2 call from TCRdb remains unchecked. Germline lookup yields CDR1 DFQATT and CDR2 SNEGSKA (reference sequence). CDR3 length: 15 residues. The CDR3 is CSARSLAAPGETQYF.